The 21 T cell receptor beta chains below all came from one sample that was sequenced in a study of blood T cell repertoires in COVID-19. Only in-frame clones appear in the TCRdb table, and some are missing; sequencing was by immunoSEQ multiplex PCR. The sample yields 210,000 or so clones, around nine tenths seen once. Input material: peripheral blood. These receptors all come from a woman between 40 and 55 years old with acute or convalescent COVID-19.

This chain uses TRBV6-5 with TRBJ1-1, with 7 bases lining up with TRBD1. V gave up 5 bases and J gave up 1 base; unmatched junction bases: 4. The CDR3 length is 14 residues. Germline V gene data show CDR1 as MNHEY and CDR2 as SVGAGI. Here the CDR3 DNA reads TGTGCCAGCAGTACTACAGGGGAGAACACTGAAGCTTTCTTT. This encodes CASSTTGENTEAFF.

The V and J genes are TRBV19 and TRBJ2-7; D perhaps matches TRBD1 (6 bases). The CDR3 runs 12 residues. V was clipped by 7 bases and J by 5 bases, with 12 bases between them. The V gene's germline CDR1 is LNHDA and CDR2 SQIVND (reference sequence). The CDR3 loop is CASKGHRDEQYV. The CDR3 DNA reads as TGTGCCAGTAAGGGACATAGAGACGAGCAGTACGTC.

V and J are TRBV14 and TRBJ2-3; 9 positions match TRBD2. V was clipped by 3 bases and J by 4 bases; unmatched bases: 8. Germline CDR1 SGHDN, CDR2 FVKESK. The CDR3 spans 16 residues. In DNA form, the CDR3 reads TGTGCCAGCAGCCATTACGGCGGGGGGGCCGCAGATACGCAGTATTTT. Protein product: CASSHYGGGAADTQYF.

CDR3 nucleotides: TGTGCCAGTTACAGGGCGAGCACCGGGGAGCTGTTTTTT. This codes for CASYRASTGELFF. This rearrangement joins TRBV6-5 to TRBJ2-2; D possibly corresponds to TRBD1 (6 bases). The CDR3 has 13 amino acids. The ends were cut back, 9 bases at V and 4 bases at J, with 12 bases in the middle. Germline CDR1 is MNHEY and CDR2 is SVGAGI.

The V and J genes are TRBV2 and TRBJ1-1, with a tentative D call TRBD1 (5 bases). The ends were cut back, 6 bases at V and 0 bases at J, with 8 bases in the middle. The CDR3 runs to 13 residues. CDR1 and CDR2 (germline): SNHLY, FYNNEI. CDR3 sequence: CASRDRMNTEAFF. CDR3 DNA sequence: TGTGCCAGCAGAGACAGAATGAACACTGAAGCTTTCTTT.

A single count supports this clone. The chain links TRBV10-1 to TRBJ2-3, with TRBD2 matching 9 bases. The CDR3 runs to 15 residues. V trimming: 3 bases; J trimming: 4 bases; junction bases outside the gene matches: 5. CDR1 is WNHNN and CDR2 is SYGVQD in the germline V gene (reference sequence). DNA of the CDR3: TGCGCCAGCAGTGATCGCGGGGGGGCGGCAGATACGCAGTATTTT. Its translation is CASSDRGGAADTQYF.

The chain couples TRBV10-3 to TRBJ2-3, with 10 bases fitting TRBD2. The CDR3 consists of 16 residues. The V gene end was trimmed by 3 bases and the J gene end by 2 bases; junction bases not matched to a gene: 5. CDR1 is ENHRY and CDR2 is SYGVKD in the germline V gene. This chain's CDR3 is CAISDLAGALTDTQYF. CDR3 nucleotides: TGTGCCATCAGTGATCTAGCGGGGGCCCTCACAGATACGCAGTATTTT.

This chain joins TRBV19 and TRBJ1-4, with D possibly being TRBD1 (5 bases). The V end was cut by 3 bases, the J end by 10 bases, with 9 bases between. The germline V gene encodes CDR1 LNHDA and CDR2 SQIVND (reference sequence). The CDR3 runs 12 residues. Here the CDR3 reads CASSIGRGKLFF. Written as DNA, the CDR3 is TGTGCCAGTAGTATCGGTAGGGGAAAACTGTTTTTT.

The gene calls are TRBV29-1 and TRBJ1-2; the D is unclear. The germline V and J ends were trimmed by 6 bases and 5 bases, with 16 bases remaining between them. The CDR3 loop spans 13 amino acids. The V gene's germline CDR1 is SQVTM and CDR2 ANQGSEA. Here the CDR3 DNA reads TGCAGCGTCAGTTTGGGAGATAAGTATGGCTACACCTTC. It is translated as CSVSLGDKYGYTF.

The J gene is TRBJ1-4, the V gene TRBV3-1 (or the pseudogene TRBV3-2); 8 positions match TRBD1. Germline CDR1 and CDR2: LGHDT and YNNKEL (reference sequence). J lost 7 bases, V lost 4 bases, and 5 bases had no gene match. This CDR3 comprises 14 residues. The DNA of the CDR3 is TGTGCCAGCAGCCTGACAGGGGTCGCTGAAAAACTGTTTTTT. Translating it yields CASSLTGVAEKLFF.

The rearrangement links TRBV5-5 to TRBJ2-1, with TRBD2 matching over 13 bases. CDR1 and CDR2 from the germline V gene are SGHKS and YYEKEE (reference sequence). After removal of 4 bases from V and 7 bases from J, the junction contained 8 bases not matched to a gene. The CDR3 contains 16 residues. CDR3 sequence (DNA): TGTGCCAGCAGCCTACTAGCGGGGGGGCCTGGGAATGAGCAGTTCTTC. Translating it yields CASSLLAGGPGNEQFF. The full variable domain, rest sourced from reference TRBV5-5 and TRBJ2-1, is DAGVTQSPTHLIKTRGQQVTLRCSPISGHKSVSWYQQVLGQGPQFIFQYYEKEERGRGNFPDRFSARQFPNYSSELNVNALLLGDSALYLCASSLLAGGPGNEQFFGPGTRLTVL.

This sequence joins TRBV2 and TRBJ1-2; 10 positions agree with TRBD1. This CDR3 is built from 15 residues. Germline lookup yields CDR1 SNHLY and CDR2 FYNNEI. J gave up 5 bases and V 6 bases, and 9 bases lay outside the gene matches. The DNA for the CDR3 is TGTGCCAGCAGCCGACCGACGGGACAGGGGTATGGCTACACCTTC. Residues: CASSRPTGQGYGYTF. The complete variable domain, with remaining parts taken from reference TRBV2 and TRBJ1-2, reads EPEVTQTPSHQVTQMGQEVILRCVPISNHLYFYWYRQILGQKVEFLVSFYNNEISEKSEIFDDQFSVERPDGSNFTLKIRSTKLEDSAMYFCASSRPTGQGYGYTFGSGTRLTVV.

The chain's CDR3 is CASSPRTAYYSNQPQHF. The CDR3 coding sequence is TGTGCCAGCAGCCCCAGGACAGCCTATTATAGCAATCAGCCCCAGCATTTT. The J gene is TRBJ1-5, the V gene TRBV27, with D possibly matching TRBD1 (6 bases). Trimming took off 6 bases at V and 0 bases at J, with 18 bases between the two ends. The CDR3 has 17 residues. CDR1 and CDR2 (germline): MNHEY, SMNVEV (reference sequence).

This chain uses TRBV3-1 (or the pseudogene TRBV3-2) with TRBJ1-2; no firm D call. This CDR3 spans 14 amino acids. Trimming took 1 base from V and 8 from J, leaving 14 bases between them. Germline lookup yields CDR1 LGHDT and CDR2 YNNKEL (reference sequence). The CDR3 DNA follows: TGTGCCAGCAGCCAAGTCGAGTCGGGGAAAGGCTACACCTTC. As protein: CASSQVESGKGYTF.

This clone showed up just a few times. The rearrangement uses TRBV29-1 and TRBJ1-1, with D maybe TRBD1 (6 bases). V dropped 7 bases and J dropped 3 bases, with 15 bases sitting between them. CDR1 and CDR2 (germline): SQVTM, ANQGSEA. This CDR3 is built from 13 residues. The CDR3 loop is CSASRGRDTEAFF. CDR3 DNA sequence: TGCAGCGCTAGCAGGGGTAGGGACACTGAAGCTTTCTTT.

The chain couples TRBV6-6 to TRBJ1-5; tentative D call: TRBD1 (5 bases). The CDR3 extends over 15 amino acids. Looked up from germline, CDR1 is MNHNY and CDR2 is SVGAGI (reference sequence). V lost 2 bases and J lost 0, with 8 bases in between. CDR3 sequence: CASSYDRNSNQPQHF. The CDR3 nucleotides read TGTGCCAGCAGTTACGACAGAAATAGCAATCAGCCCCAGCATTTT.

The chain combines TRBV7-9 with TRBJ2-1; 7 bases are shared with TRBD2. The CDR3 sequence is 13 residues long. After removal of 5 bases from V and 11 bases from J, the junction contained 9 bases not matched to a gene. Germline CDR1 and CDR2: SEHNR and FQNEAQ (reference sequence). The CDR3 nucleotides read TGTGCCAGCAGCCTTAGGGTTGGGACTAAGCAGTTCTTC. Amino acid sequence: CASSLRVGTKQFF.

The chain is built from TRBV12-3 or TRBV12-4 and TRBJ1-2, with D perhaps TRBD1 (5 bases). The CDR3 contains 12 residues. Trimming left V 3 bases short and J 8 bases short, with 10 bases between. The CDR3 nucleotides read TGTGCCAGCAGTTTCCGTTCAGGGGGCTACACCTTC. Its translation is CASSFRSGGYTF.

This chain links TRBV29-1 with TRBJ2-5; tentative D call: TRBD2 (5 bases). Trimming took 6 bases from V and 3 from J, leaving 17 bases between them. Germline V gives CDR1 SQVTM, CDR2 ANQGSEA. The length of the CDR3 is 14 residues. The CDR3 here is CSVTRMGVKETQYF. The DNA for the CDR3 is TGCAGCGTCACCAGAATGGGAGTGAAAGAGACCCAGTACTTC.

This clone was seen more than once but under ten times. This chain connects TRBV5-4 to TRBJ1-6; D perhaps matches TRBD1 (6 bases). The length of the CDR3 is 16 residues. From germline, CDR1 is SGHNT and CDR2 YYREEE (reference sequence). V was shortened by 0 bases and J by 8 bases, with 15 bases between the two germline ends. For the CDR3, the DNA is TGTGCCAGCAGCTTGGAGGGGGAGCTCTTGGATTCACCCCTCCACTTT. This encodes CASSLEGELLDSPLHF. The variable domain in full, completed from reference TRBV5-4 and TRBJ1-6, reads ETGVTQSPTHLIKTRGQQVTLRCSSQSGHNTVSWYQQALGQGPQFIFQYYREEENGRGNFPPRFSGLQFPNYSSELNVNALELDDSALYLCASSLEGELLDSPLHFGNGTRLTVT.

This chain links TRBV3-1 (or the pseudogene TRBV3-2) with TRBJ2-3; 9 positions match TRBD2. CDR3 length: 18 amino acids. V gave up 1 base and J gave up 0 bases; unmatched junction bases: 8. Germline assignment: CDR1 LGHDT and CDR2 YNNKEL (reference sequence). Here the CDR3 DNA reads TGTGCCAGCAGCCAAGGGCGGACTAGCGCCCCGAGCACAGATACGCAGTATTTT. Translation gives CASSQGRTSAPSTDTQYF.